The clone carrying this T cell receptor (beta chain) was found many times. Its antigen is not known. The data stem from a study of read filtering for tumor transcriptome and immune sequencing. Study context: Eight or nine patients were R-ISS I, 16 were R-ISS II, roughly 7 were R-ISS III. After DNase treatment, RNA was made into whole-transcriptome libraries.

V was pared by 9 bases and J by 8 bases, with 12 bases between. Germline V lookup: CDR1 KGHDR, CDR2 SFDVKD. The CDR3 consists of 11 residues. The library was built from roughly 400 ng RNA with molecular barcoded adaptors for alpha/delta and beta/gamma chains. TCRdb passed the reads through MiXCR, listing each CDR3 protein once. Here the sample spans fewer than 75,000 distinct CDR3 sequences, more than 20% being singletons. Findings and caveats of the study: Roughly 80% of IR-seq clonotypes had a single read, yet these held approximately 3.7% of reads.

This clonotype was sampled from a donor at least 40 years old with multiple myeloma. The rearrangement uses TRBV24-1 and TRBJ1-1; tentative D call: TRBD1 (5 bases). Sequencing was performed on a population of CD138-negative cells sorted from bone marrow. The chain's CDR3 is CATRGSGEAFF. The CDR3 DNA reads TGTGCCACCCGGGGGAGCGGGGAAGCTTTCTTT.